Below, one T cell receptor beta chain is given with its context. Its target is not known. This specimen belongs to a study of brain T cells in children with intractable seizures. Surgery cases with the highest brain T cell transcript signatures were chosen for sequencing. Pre-surgery treatment included at least one anti-epileptic drug. Sequenced by immunoSEQ multiplex PCR; TCRdb stores in-frame clones only, minus some. The sample yields 100,000 to 120,000 clones, approximately 94% seen once. Study-wide results and limits: Patients' HCMV serostatus was unknown; virus specificity rests on CDR3 similarity alone. Clones missing pre-surgery may reflect undersampling of that blood sample.

V lost 0 bases and J lost 6, with 14 bases in between. Germline V lookup: CDR1 LGHNA, CDR2 YNFKEQ. The CDR3 totals 15 residues. This TCR was recovered from a boy younger than two with hemimegalencephaly and intractable seizures. The rearrangement links TRBV4-2 to TRBJ1-2, with TRBD1 as a possible D gene (5 bases). This specimen was peripheral blood, taken at surgery. The CDR3 coding sequence is TGTGCCAGCAGCCAAGACCAGGGCCCTATCGATGGCTACACCTTC. It translates to CASSQDQGPIDGYTF.